This T cell receptor (beta chain) came from a study of OX40 agonist ivuxolimab in advanced cancers. Here immunoSEQ multiplex PCR was the method, and the copy in TCRdb shows in-frame clones only, minus some. The sample lists around 66,000 clones, roughly 87% occurring once. Looked up from germline, CDR1 is SGHDT and CDR2 is YYEEEE. This CDR3 region has 14 residues. Trimming took 5 bases from V and 9 from J; bases not matched to a gene: 8. The material sequenced was CD4+ or CD8+ T cells sorted from blood, taken in a trial of the OX40 agonist ivuxolimab. The sequence was collected from an adult with an advanced solid tumor such as melanoma, head and neck, liver or kidney cancer. V and J are TRBV5-6 and TRBJ1-6; 7 bases are a match to TRBD1. The CDR3 nucleotides are TGTGCCAGCAGTACCGGGACAGTAAGTTCACCCCTCCACTTT. Translation: CASSTGTVSSPLHF. The full variable domain, rest sourced from reference TRBV5-6 and TRBJ1-6, is DAGVTQSPTHLIKTRGQQVTLRCSPKSGHDTVSWYQQALGQGPQFIFQYYEEEERQRGNFPDRFSGHQFPNYSSELNVNALLLGDSALYLCASSTGTVSSPLHFGNGTRLTVT.